The rows below give T cell receptor beta chains drawn from one sample of a study of blood T cell repertoires in COVID-19. Clones were read by immunoSEQ multiplex PCR, and TCRdb kept only the in-frame ones, dropping some. This repertoire shows a few hundred thousand clones, roughly 90% found once; its top ten account for less than 2%. Sample: PBMCs or T cells enriched from blood (not recorded which). Receptor source: a woman aged 40 to 49 who had recovered from COVID-19. The CDR3 runs from the conserved cysteine through the conserved F or W. The D gene is left open where the match is weak. Size values are once, few and many counts, or a class for expanded clones, and some rows have none.

J: TRBJ1-1; D: .; size: .; V: TRBV11-3; CDR3: CASSPTGTNWGEAFF; DNA: TGTGCCAGCAGCCCGACTGGGACAAATTGGGGTGAAGCTTTCTTT
J: TRBJ2-2; D: TRBD1; size: .; V: TRBV6-6; CDR3: CASSFWDRGLNGELFF; DNA: TGTGCCAGCAGTTTTTGGGACAGGGGGCTGAACGGGGAGCTGTTTTTT
J: TRBJ2-1; D: .; size: .; V: TRBV2; CDR3: CASQRQVSSYNEQFF; DNA: TGTGCCAGCCAGAGACAGGTGAGCTCCTACAATGAGCAGTTCTTC
J: TRBJ2-1; D: .; size: .; V: TRBV29-1; CDR3: CSVEGLAVNEQFF; DNA: TGCAGCGTTGAAGGTCTAGCAGTTAATGAGCAGTTCTTC
J: TRBJ2-1; D: TRBD1; size: .; V: TRBV5-1; CDR3: CASSPGTGRYNEQFF; DNA: TGCGCCAGCAGCCCCGGGACAGGGAGGTACAATGAGCAGTTCTTC
J: TRBJ2-7; D: .; size: .; V: TRBV11-3; CDR3: CASSLGPSSYEQYF; DNA: TGTGCCAGCAGCTTAGGTCCGAGCTCCTACGAGCAGTACTTC
J: TRBJ1-4; D: .; size: .; V: TRBV19; CDR3: CASSRRGGEKLFF; DNA: TGTGCCAGTTCAAGAAGGGGGGGCGAAAAACTGTTTTTT
J: TRBJ2-4; D: .; size: .; V: TRBV3-1/TRBV3-2; CDR3: CASSQVRNIQYF; DNA: TGTGCCAGCAGCCAAGTACGGAACATTCAGTACTTC
J: TRBJ2-3; D: TRBD2; size: few; V: TRBV11-3; CDR3: CASSLGTSEFTDTQYF; DNA: TGTGCCAGCAGCCTCGGGACTAGCGAATTCACAGATACGCAGTATTTT
J: TRBJ2-1; D: TRBD2; size: .; V: TRBV13; CDR3: CASSLAPASGTYNEQFF; DNA: TGTGCCAGCAGCTTAGCCCCGGCTAGCGGGACTTACAATGAGCAGTTCTTC
J: TRBJ2-5; D: TRBD1; size: .; V: TRBV19; CDR3: CANPSGQVQRTQYF; DNA: TGTGCCAACCCCTCAGGACAGGTCCAGAGGACCCAGTACTTC
J: TRBJ2-7; D: .; size: .; V: TRBV7-9; CDR3: CASSSLALENYEQYF; DNA: TGTGCCAGCAGCTCCTTAGCACTAGAAAACTACGAGCAGTACTTC
J: TRBJ2-7; D: .; size: .; V: TRBV11-2; CDR3: CASSLVYRSLGEQYF; DNA: TGTGCCAGCAGCTTAGTCTACAGGTCCCTCGGGGAGCAGTACTTC
J: TRBJ2-7; D: .; size: .; V: TRBV2; CDR3: CASSDGAVASYEQYF; DNA: TGTGCCAGCAGTGACGGAGCGGTCGCGTCCTACGAGCAGTACTTC
J: TRBJ2-7; D: .; size: few; V: TRBV20-1; CDR3: CSALRGEEQYF; DNA: TGCAGTGCTCTTCGCGGTGAAGAGCAGTACTTC
J: TRBJ1-2; D: .; size: .; V: TRBV6-4; CDR3: CASSEGGSGYGYTF; DNA: TGTGCCAGCAGCGAGGGGGGGTCTGGCTATGGCTACACCTTC
J: TRBJ2-1; D: .; size: .; V: TRBV7-9; CDR3: CASSFSLGTGTQTSLRQFF; DNA: TGTGCCAGCAGCTTCTCACTAGGGACGGGGACACAAACAAGCCTAAGGCAGTTCTTC
J: TRBJ1-2; D: .; size: .; V: TRBV19; CDR3: CASSTRQINYGYTF; DNA: TGTGCCAGTAGTACGAGGCAGATTAACTATGGCTACACCTTC
J: TRBJ2-7; D: TRBD1; size: few; V: TRBV7-2; CDR3: CASSLAGTVGEQYF; DNA: TGTGCCAGCAGCTTAGCTGGGACAGTAGGCGAGCAGTACTTC
J: TRBJ2-5; D: TRBD2; size: .; V: TRBV11-3; CDR3: CASRGSGGRETQYF; DNA: TGTGCCAGCAGGGGCTCTGGCGGGAGAGAGACCCAGTACTTC
J: TRBJ2-7; D: .; size: .; V: TRBV6-7; CDR3: CASRSTRGTSYEQYF; DNA: TGTGCCAGCAGATCAACCCGGGGGACCTCCTACGAGCAGTACTTC
J: TRBJ1-1; D: .; size: .; V: TRBV30; CDR3: CAWSKYHQQGVNTEAFF; DNA: TGTGCCTGGAGTAAATATCACCAACAGGGAGTTAACACTGAAGCTTTCTTT
J: TRBJ2-1; D: .; size: .; V: TRBV7-2; CDR3: CASSLGTGRVTHNEQFF; DNA: TGTGCCAGCAGCTTAGGCACTGGTAGAGTTACCCACAATGAGCAGTTCTTC
J: TRBJ2-7; D: .; size: .; V: TRBV6-1; CDR3: CASSEVADYEQYF; DNA: TGTGCCAGCAGTGAAGTGGCAGACTACGAGCAGTACTTC
J: TRBJ1-5; D: .; size: .; V: TRBV30; CDR3: CAWSLGGNQPQHF; DNA: TGTGCCTGGAGTTTAGGGGGAAATCAGCCCCAGCATTTT
J: TRBJ1-1; D: .; size: .; V: TRBV29-1; CDR3: CSVDQGFTTEAFF; DNA: TGCAGCGTTGACCAGGGATTTACTACTGAAGCTTTCTTT
J: TRBJ2-7; D: .; size: few; V: TRBV7-2; CDR3: CASSLAPEPNYEQYF; DNA: TGTGCCAGCAGCTTAGCGCCGGAGCCCAACTACGAGCAGTACTTC
J: TRBJ2-1; D: .; size: .; V: TRBV5-6; CDR3: CASSLAENYNEQFF; DNA: TGTGCCAGCAGCTTGGCGGAGAACTACAATGAGCAGTTCTTC
J: TRBJ1-1; D: .; size: few; V: TRBV6-5; CDR3: CASISWGEGTEAFF; DNA: TGTGCCAGCATCTCCTGGGGGGAGGGCACTGAAGCTTTCTTT
J: TRBJ1-2; D: .; size: .; V: TRBV11-3; CDR3: CASSPGGRDYGYTF; DNA: TGTGCCAGCAGCCCTGGAGGGAGAGACTATGGCTACACCTTC
J: TRBJ1-1; D: .; size: few; V: TRBV11-3; CDR3: CASRRGGLNTEAFF; DNA: TGTGCCAGCAGGAGGGGGGGATTGAACACTGAAGCTTTCTTT
J: TRBJ1-1; D: .; size: once; V: TRBV27; CDR3: CASSSGTLQNTEAFF; DNA: TGTGCCAGCAGTTCCGGGACACTGCAAAACACTGAAGCTTTCTTT
J: TRBJ1-1; D: .; size: .; V: TRBV5-4; CDR3: CASSFIGVGNTEAFF; DNA: TGTGCCAGCAGCTTCATCGGAGTGGGGAACACTGAAGCTTTCTTT
J: TRBJ2-2; D: .; size: .; V: TRBV5-1; CDR3: CASSYGHNTGELFF; DNA: TGCGCCAGCAGCTACGGACACAACACCGGGGAGCTGTTTTTT
J: TRBJ1-2; D: .; size: .; V: TRBV5-1; CDR3: CASSLDTNYGYTF; DNA: TGCGCCAGCAGTTTGGACACGAACTATGGCTACACCTTC
J: TRBJ1-6; D: .; size: .; V: TRBV4-3; CDR3: CASSQDLGPPLHF; DNA: TGCGCCAGCAGCCAAGATCTCGGTCCACCCCTCCACTTT
J: TRBJ2-3; D: TRBD1; size: .; V: TRBV24-1; CDR3: CATSDDRDRTDTQYF; DNA: TGTGCCACCAGTGACGACAGGGACCGCACAGATACGCAGTATTTT
J: TRBJ1-2; D: .; size: .; V: TRBV12-3/TRBV12-4; CDR3: CASSQRRYGYTF; DNA: TGTGCCAGCAGCCAGCGGAGATATGGCTACACCTTC
J: TRBJ1-2; D: .; size: .; V: TRBV6-2/TRBV6-3; CDR3: CASSTDITGYGYTF; DNA: TGTGCCAGCAGTACAGACATCACAGGATATGGCTACACCTTC
J: TRBJ1-1; D: TRBD1; size: once; V: TRBV23-1; CDR3: CASSQTGTGGTLNTEAFF; DNA: TGCGCCAGCAGTCAGACCGGGACAGGGGGAACCTTGAACACTGAAGCTTTCTTT
J: TRBJ1-2; D: .; size: .; V: TRBV7-2; CDR3: CASSLVGQQYGYTF; DNA: TGTGCCAGCAGCTTAGTTGGACAGCAATATGGCTACACCTTC
J: TRBJ2-1; D: .; size: .; V: TRBV11-3; CDR3: CASSLGTTSYNEQFF; DNA: TGTGCCAGCAGCTTAGGGACTACCTCCTACAATGAGCAGTTCTTC
J: TRBJ1-2; D: .; size: once; V: TRBV15; CDR3: CATSRVPDSYGYTF; DNA: TGTGCCACCAGCAGAGTGCCGGACTCCTATGGCTACACCTTC
J: TRBJ2-3; D: .; size: .; V: TRBV24-1; CDR3: CATSHQGLDTQYF; DNA: TGTGCCACCAGCCATCAGGGGTTAGATACGCAGTATTTT
J: TRBJ1-2; D: .; size: few; V: TRBV7-2; CDR3: CASSLAVGEVYGYTF; DNA: TGTGCCAGCAGCTTAGCCGTGGGAGAAGTCTATGGCTACACCTTC
J: TRBJ2-7; D: .; size: once; V: TRBV4-3; CDR3: CASSQGSGRGDEQYF; DNA: TGCGCCAGCAGCCAAGGATCGGGCAGGGGCGACGAGCAGTACTTC
J: TRBJ1-2; D: .; size: .; V: TRBV3-1/TRBV3-2; CDR3: CASSLKQGDGYTF; DNA: TGTGCCAGCAGCCTGAAACAGGGAGATGGCTACACCTTC
J: TRBJ2-1; D: TRBD2; size: once; V: TRBV7-2; CDR3: CASSPGRENNEQFF; DNA: TGTGCCAGCAGCCCCGGGAGGGAAAACAATGAGCAGTTCTTC
J: TRBJ2-7; D: .; size: .; V: TRBV7-8; CDR3: CASSLVQMDYEQYF; DNA: TGTGCCAGCAGCTTAGTACAGATGGACTACGAGCAGTACTTC
J: TRBJ1-5; D: .; size: .; V: TRBV4-1; CDR3: CASSQVSNNQPQHF; DNA: TGCGCCAGCAGCCAAGTCAGTAACAATCAGCCCCAGCATTTT
J: TRBJ1-6; D: TRBD1; size: .; V: TRBV4-1; CDR3: CASSQDLRQGDSPLHF; DNA: TGCGCCAGCAGCCAAGATCTTCGACAGGGGGACTCACCCCTCCACTTT
J: TRBJ2-3; D: TRBD1; size: .; V: TRBV9; CDR3: CASSPSGTGVGDTQYF; DNA: TGTGCCAGCAGCCCCTCCGGGACAGGGGTAGGAGATACGCAGTATTTT
J: TRBJ1-1; D: .; size: .; V: TRBV25-1; CDR3: CASSDVGDSDTEAFF; DNA: TGTGCCAGCAGTGATGTAGGGGACTCGGACACTGAAGCTTTCTTT